A selection of T cell receptor beta chains follows, all from one sample in a study of T cell changes during pregnancy in multiple sclerosis. Produced via immunoSEQ multiplex PCR; TCRdb's table is partial and in-frame only. The repertoire has approximately 44,000 clones, roughly nine tenths of them found once; the top ten carry 6.5% to 9%. The sequencing here drew on CD8+ T cells from peripheral blood mononuclear cells, taken in the third trimester of pregnancy. These receptors all stem from a female donor with multiple sclerosis, enrolled in a pregnancy study. The CDR3 runs from the conserved cysteine through the conserved F or W. D genes are given only for firm matches. The size of a clone is reported for some rows only, either as once, few or many, or as a class for expanded clones.

cdr3_length,v_call,d_call,j_call,clone_size,cdr3_nt,cdr3_aa
14,TRBV10-3,-,TRBJ2-3,-,TGTGCCGCCCACGGCGGGTTAAGCACAGATACGCAGTATTTT,CAAHGGLSTDTQYF
13,TRBV7-2,TRBD2,TRBJ2-7,-,TGTGCCAGCAGCACCGGGACTAGCGCCGAGCAGTACTTC,CASSTGTSAEQYF
15,TRBV27,TRBD2,TRBJ2-7,-,TGTGCCAGCACCCGAGTAGCGGGGGGCCCCTACGAGCAGTACTTC,CASTRVAGGPYEQYF
13,TRBV6-5,-,TRBJ2-5,-,TGTGCCAGCAGTACTCACCCACAAGAGACCCAGTACTTC,CASSTHPQETQYF
16,TRBV28,TRBD1,TRBJ1-4,-,TGTGCCAGCAGTTTCAGGACAGGGTTCGTGGGTGAAAAACTGTTTTTT,CASSFRTGFVGEKLFF
12,TRBV28,TRBD1,TRBJ1-2,-,TGTGCCACCCGGGACAGCCCCTATGGCTACACCTTC,CATRDSPYGYTF
14,TRBV9,TRBD2,TRBJ2-3,-,TGTGCCAGCACCGCGGGGGGCGGCACAGATACGCAGTATTTT,CASTAGGGTDTQYF
19,TRBV1,-,TRBJ2-3,few,TGCACCAGCAGCCAAGACGAGGGTAATGGCGGGGGGACCACAGATACGCAGTATTTT,CTSSQDEGNGGGTTDTQYF
18,TRBV4-3,-,TRBJ1-2,once,TGCGCCAGCAGCCAAGATTTTGACGTGGGGGCAACTAACTATGGCTACACCTTC,CASSQDFDVGATNYGYTF
15,TRBV9,-,TRBJ1-1,-,TGTGCCAGCAGTGACGACTTGACAGTGAACACTGAAGCTTTCTTT,CASSDDLTVNTEAFF
11,TRBV11-2,-,TRBJ1-1,-,TGTGCCACCTTCAGGGTTGCTGAAGCTTTCTTT,CATFRVAEAFF
13,TRBV19,-,TRBJ1-2,-,TGTGCCAGTAGTACAGGGATACGCTATGGCTACACCTTC,CASSTGIRYGYTF
12,TRBV10-3,-,TRBJ2-1,-,TGTGCCATCCTGGACAGTAACAATGAGCAGTTCTTC,CAILDSNNEQFF
14,TRBV28,TRBD1,TRBJ2-5,-,TGTGCCAGCAGCCCAGGGACAGAACAAGAGACCCAGTACTTC,CASSPGTEQETQYF
17,TRBV4-3,TRBD2,TRBJ2-5,once,TGCGCCAGCAGCCAAGATGTAGCGGGGGTTTTTCAAGAGACCCAGTACTTC,CASSQDVAGVFQETQYF
18,TRBV5-1,TRBD2,TRBJ2-3,-,TGCGCCAGCAGCTTGTCACTAGCGGGGCCCACTAGCACAGATACGCAGTATTTT,CASSLSLAGPTSTDTQYF
15,TRBV14,TRBD2,TRBJ2-1,-,TGTGCCAGCAATGAGGTCGGGGGGTCCTACAATGAGCAGTTCTTC,CASNEVGGSYNEQFF
14,TRBV2,TRBD2,TRBJ2-1,-,TGTGCCATTGGGGGGGGACTAGCCAACAATGAGCAGTTCTTC,CAIGGGLANNEQFF
17,TRBV6-4,-,TRBJ2-2,few,TGTGCCAGCAGTGACACTTCGGACAGGGAGGGTACCGGGGAGCTGTTTTTT,CASSDTSDREGTGELFF
14,TRBV6-5,-,TRBJ2-7,-,TGTGCCAGCAGTTTCTCGTTACAGGGCTACGAGCAGTACTTC,CASSFSLQGYEQYF
12,TRBV7-8,-,TRBJ1-1,-,TGTGCCAGCAGCTTCAGTAACACTGAAGCTTTCTTT,CASSFSNTEAFF
14,TRBV5-6,-,TRBJ2-7,-,TGTGCCAGCAGTTTGTCGGGGGATATCTACGAGCAGTACTTC,CASSLSGDIYEQYF
14,TRBV13,-,TRBJ2-1,-,TGTGCCAGCAGCTTAGGCCTAGCAAGGAATGAGCAGTTCTTC,CASSLGLARNEQFF
12,TRBV23-1,-,TRBJ1-1,-,TGCGCCAGCAGCCCGAGGGTGGGAGAAGCTTTCTTT,CASSPRVGEAFF
14,TRBV28,-,TRBJ1-1,-,TGTGCCAGCAGTTTTAGGGGGGGCGCGGGTGAAGCTTTCTTT,CASSFRGGAGEAFF
16,TRBV27,-,TRBJ1-1,-,TGTGCCACACATTGGCCTCAGGGTTTTGCGAACACTGAAGCTTTCTTT,CATHWPQGFANTEAFF
15,TRBV25-1,-,TRBJ2-5,-,TGTGCCAGCAGTGACCTGGACAGCGACCAAGAGACCCAGTACTTC,CASSDLDSDQETQYF
16,TRBV4-3,TRBD2,TRBJ2-1,-,TGCGCCAGCAGCCAAGAGACTAGCGGGGGGCAGGATGAGCAGTTCTTC,CASSQETSGGQDEQFF
14,TRBV2,-,TRBJ1-1,-,TGTGCCAGCAGTGATTGGACAGACTACACTGAAGCTTTCTTT,CASSDWTDYTEAFF
16,TRBV27,TRBD2,TRBJ2-7,-,TGTGCCAGCAGTTTATCGGGGCTAGCGGGGGGCTACGAGCAGTACTTC,CASSLSGLAGGYEQYF
16,TRBV5-8,-,TRBJ2-7,-,TGTGCCAGCAGACCGGGGTTGGCGGGGAGCTCCTACGAGCAGTACTTC,CASRPGLAGSSYEQYF
17,TRBV29-1,TRBD2,TRBJ2-5,-,TGCAGCGTTGATGGGTGGACTAGCGGGGGAAACCAAGAGACCCAGTACTTC,CSVDGWTSGGNQETQYF
16,TRBV4-1,TRBD2,TRBJ2-3,-,TGCGCCAGCACTCTTAGCGGGAGTAGCCCCACAGATACGCAGTATTTT,CASTLSGSSPTDTQYF
18,TRBV7-8,TRBD2,TRBJ2-1,once,TGTGCCAGCAGCCCAATTCCCGGGACTAGACGTCCTTACAATGAGCAGTTCTTC,CASSPIPGTRRPYNEQFF
14,TRBV6-5,TRBD1,TRBJ2-3,-,TGTGCCAGCAGTAGGACAGGGAGCACAGATACGCAGTATTTT,CASSRTGSTDTQYF
15,TRBV19,TRBD2,TRBJ2-7,-,TGTGCCAGTAGTATAATAGCGGGAGGGCTCGGCGAGCAGTACTTC,CASSIIAGGLGEQYF
16,TRBV4-1,TRBD2,TRBJ2-7,-,TGCGCCAGCAGCCAAGATTCGACTAGCGAGTACTACGAGCAGTACTTC,CASSQDSTSEYYEQYF
17,TRBV27,-,TRBJ2-2,-,TGTGCCAGCAGTTTAGGTGGTTTCGGACTACCAACCGGGGAGCTGTTTTTT,CASSLGGFGLPTGELFF
14,TRBV4-1,TRBD1,TRBJ1-1,few,TGCGCCAGCAGCCAGTGGGACAGGAACACTGAAGCTTTCTTT,CASSQWDRNTEAFF
13,TRBV5-4,-,TRBJ2-7,once,TGTGCCAGCAGACCCGGGACTTCCACCGAGCAGTACTTC,CASRPGTSTEQYF
14,TRBV27,TRBD1,TRBJ2-7,-,TGTGCCAGCAGTTCGGGACAGGGTTACTACGAGCAGTACTTC,CASSSGQGYYEQYF
11,TRBV6-5,-,TRBJ2-7,-,TGTGCCAGCAGTCGAGACTACGAGCAGTACTTC,CASSRDYEQYF
14,TRBV7-3,-,TRBJ1-1,-,TGTGCCAGCAGCCCCCAGGGGTGGGACACTGAAGCTTTCTTT,CASSPQGWDTEAFF
15,TRBV11-2,TRBD1,TRBJ2-1,-,TGTGCCAGCAGCTTAGCCCAGGGGGCCGACAATGAGCAGTTCTTC,CASSLAQGADNEQFF
17,TRBV5-6,-,TRBJ1-1,once,TGTGCCAGCAGCATGGAGGCATACAGATTCATGAACACTGAAGCTTTCTTT,CASSMEAYRFMNTEAFF
15,TRBV27,-,TRBJ1-1,-,TGTGCCAGCAGTGCCTCCCTAGGGGGTGGCACTGAAGCTTTCTTT,CASSASLGGGTEAFF
17,TRBV7-9,TRBD1,TRBJ1-4,-,TGTGCCAGCAGCCCCTACGGACAGGGTATATCTTCCGAAAAACTGTTTTTT,CASSPYGQGISSEKLFF
16,TRBV7-8,TRBD1,TRBJ1-1,-,TGTGCCAGCAGCCCCCACAGACAGGGATTAGCGTTTGAAGCTTTCTTT,CASSPHRQGLAFEAFF
14,TRBV6-5,-,TRBJ1-1,-,TGTGCCAGCAGTCACTTACAGGGTGACACTGAAGCTTTCTTT,CASSHLQGDTEAFF
16,TRBV7-9,TRBD1,TRBJ1-6,-,TGTGCCAGCACCCTAGGAGGGACAGGGGGATACTCACCCCTCCACTTT,CASTLGGTGGYSPLHF
13,TRBV7-7,-,TRBJ2-7,-,TGTGCTAGCAGCTTAGACGGGGACTACGAGCAGTACTTC,CASSLDGDYEQYF
12,TRBV5-1,-,TRBJ2-1,-,TGCGCCAGCAGCTGGGCCTTAAATGAGCAGTTCTTC,CASSWALNEQFF